This TCR beta chain stems from a study of long-term antiretroviral therapy in people with HIV. V lost 4 bases and J lost 3, with 18 bases in between. CDR1 is SGDLS, CDR2 YYNGEE, per germline. The CDR3 loop spans 16 amino acids. Run at survey level, the immunoSEQ assay was version v3.0. The data were produced by immunoSEQ multiplex PCR, yet TCRdb's version contains in-frame clones alone and is incomplete. The repertoire consists of approximately 20,000 clones, with approximately 90% occurring once and the leading ten covering roughly 4%. The receptor's source is a man between 18 and 35 years old with HIV. The V and J genes are TRBV9 and TRBJ2-3; tentatively, D is TRBD2 (6 bases). The sample in question was unsorted PBMCs, obtained 2.1 years after starting antiretroviral therapy. CDR3 nucleotide sequence: TGTGCCAGCAGCCAGCGCGGTAGCGGTTTAACAGATACGCAGTATTTT. Protein: CASSQRGSGLTDTQYF. The whole variable domain, filled in from reference TRBV9 and TRBJ2-3, reads DSGVTQTPKHLITATGQRVTLRCSPRSGDLSVYWYQQSLDQGLQFLIQYYNGEERAKGNILERFSAQQFPDLHSELNLSSLELGDSALYFCASSQRGSGLTDTQYFGPGTRLTVL.